Sequencing of this T cell receptor beta chain was carried out in a study of early T cells in non-severe SARS-CoV-2 infection. On the study more broadly: Bulk RNA isolated from unsorted whole blood underwent sequencing; chains were not paired.

Deletions cut 3 bases from V and 3 bases from J, with 9 bases between. The germline CDR1 and CDR2 sequences are KGHSH and LQKENI. The CDR3 length is 14 residues. Whole-study findings and limits: Sequences matched to VDJdb favored anti-spike CD8 responses, while private and CD4 specificities were missed.

MiXCR, applied by TCRdb to the 5' RACE reads, yields one record per CDR3 protein. The data show about 47,000 distinct CDR3 sequences, less than 9.5% seen once. At least ten counts were recorded for this clonotype. Its antigen remains unknown. The chain couples TRBV18 to TRBJ2-1; no clear D gene. The specimen was whole blood, collected at baseline. This receptor was identified in an adult who was a healthcare worker with PCR-confirmed SARS-CoV-2 infection or an uninfected control (not recorded which). The CDR3 DNA sequence: TGTGCCAGCTCACCGAACAGCTACTACAATGAGCAGTTCTTC. Protein sequence: CASSPNSYYNEQFF.